This T cell receptor beta chain appears in the sequencing data of a study of blood T cell repertoires in COVID-19. Here immunoSEQ multiplex PCR was the method, and the copy in TCRdb shows in-frame clones only, minus some. This table holds about 95,000 clones, roughly nine tenths found once. The CDR3 sequence is 13 residues long. Germline CDR1 and CDR2: ENHRY and SYGVKD. V was shortened by 1 base and J by 6 bases, with 9 bases between the two germline ends. The V and J genes are TRBV10-3 and TRBJ1-2, with D tentatively TRBD1 (6 bases). The clonotype originates from a woman in her 70s with acute or convalescent COVID-19. Sequenced: peripheral blood. For the CDR3, the DNA is TGTGCCATCAGTGAGTGGACAGCGAATGGCTACACCTTC. It specifies CAISEWTANGYTF.